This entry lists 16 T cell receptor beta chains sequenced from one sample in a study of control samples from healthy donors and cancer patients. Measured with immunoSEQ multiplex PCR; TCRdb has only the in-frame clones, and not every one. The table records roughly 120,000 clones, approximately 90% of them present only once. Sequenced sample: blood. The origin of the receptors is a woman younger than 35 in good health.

The CDR3 protein is CASSTAPGTGYEQYF. In DNA, the CDR3 is TGTGCCAGCTCAACGGCCCCCGGGACAGGATACGAGCAGTACTTC. This chain joins TRBV5-8 and TRBJ2-7, with 8 bases lining up with TRBD1. V gave up 7 bases and J gave up 4 bases; unmatched junction bases: 13. This CDR3 has 15 amino acids. CDR1 is SGHTS, CDR2 YDEGEE, per germline. Drawing the rest from reference TRBV5-8 and TRBJ2-7, the complete variable domain is EAGVTQSPTHLIKTRGQQATLRCSPISGHTSVYWYQQALGLGLQFLLWYDEGEERNRGNFPPRFSGRQFPNYSSELNVNALELEDSALYLCASSTAPGTGYEQYFGPGTRLTVT.

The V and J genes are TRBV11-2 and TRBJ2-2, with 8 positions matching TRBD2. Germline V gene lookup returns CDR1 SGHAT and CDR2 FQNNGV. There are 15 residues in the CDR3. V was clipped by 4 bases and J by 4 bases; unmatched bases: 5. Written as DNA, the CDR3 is TGTGCCAGCAGCTCACTAGCGGTACCCACCGGGGAGCTGTTTTTT. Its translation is CASSSLAVPTGELFF.

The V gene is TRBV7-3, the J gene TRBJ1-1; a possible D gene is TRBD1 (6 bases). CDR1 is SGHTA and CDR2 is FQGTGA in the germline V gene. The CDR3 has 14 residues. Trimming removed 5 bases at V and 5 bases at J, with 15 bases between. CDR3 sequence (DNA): TGTGCCAGCAGCCCCCAGGGGCTAAGGACTGAAGCTTTCTTT. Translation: CASSPQGLRTEAFF.

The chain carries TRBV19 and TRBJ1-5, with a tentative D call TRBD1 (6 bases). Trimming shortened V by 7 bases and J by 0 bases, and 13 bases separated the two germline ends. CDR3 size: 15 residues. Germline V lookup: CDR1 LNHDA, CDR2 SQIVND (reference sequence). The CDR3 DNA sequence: TGTGCCAGTACCAGGACAGCTTATAGCAATCAGCCCCAGCATTTT. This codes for CASTRTAYSNQPQHF.

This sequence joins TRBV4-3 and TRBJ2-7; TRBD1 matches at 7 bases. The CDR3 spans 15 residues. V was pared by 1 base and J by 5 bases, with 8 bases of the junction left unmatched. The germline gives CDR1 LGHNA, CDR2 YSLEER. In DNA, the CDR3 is TGCGCCAGCAGCCAAGCACGCAGGGGGTTCCACGAGCAGTACTTC. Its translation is CASSQARRGFHEQYF.

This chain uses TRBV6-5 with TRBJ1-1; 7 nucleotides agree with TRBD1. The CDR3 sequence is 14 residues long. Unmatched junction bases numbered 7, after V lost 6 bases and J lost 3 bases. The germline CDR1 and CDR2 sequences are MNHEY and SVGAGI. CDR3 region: CASSSDRVHTEAFF. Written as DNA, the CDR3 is TGTGCCAGCAGCTCCGACAGGGTCCACACTGAAGCTTTCTTT.

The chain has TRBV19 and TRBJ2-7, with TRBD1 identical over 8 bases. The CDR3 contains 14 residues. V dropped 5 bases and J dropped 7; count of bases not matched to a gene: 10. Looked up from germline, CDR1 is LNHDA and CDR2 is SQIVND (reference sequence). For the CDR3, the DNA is TGTGCCAGTAGTCATGTCCAGGGGGCTAGTGAGCAGTACTTC. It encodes CASSHVQGASEQYF.

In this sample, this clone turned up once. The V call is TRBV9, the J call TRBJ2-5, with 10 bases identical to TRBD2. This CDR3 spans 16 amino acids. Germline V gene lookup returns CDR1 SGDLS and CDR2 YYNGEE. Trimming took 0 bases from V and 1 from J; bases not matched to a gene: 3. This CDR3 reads CASSVGGLALQETQYF. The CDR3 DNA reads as TGTGCCAGCAGCGTAGGGGGACTAGCGCTCCAAGAGACCCAGTACTTC.

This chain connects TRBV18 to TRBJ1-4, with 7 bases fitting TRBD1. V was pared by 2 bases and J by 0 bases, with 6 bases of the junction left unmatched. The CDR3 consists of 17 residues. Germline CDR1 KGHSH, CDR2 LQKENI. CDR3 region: CASSPFGTASTNEKLFF. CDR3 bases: TGTGCCAGCTCACCATTCGGGACAGCCTCAACTAATGAAAAACTGTTTTTT.

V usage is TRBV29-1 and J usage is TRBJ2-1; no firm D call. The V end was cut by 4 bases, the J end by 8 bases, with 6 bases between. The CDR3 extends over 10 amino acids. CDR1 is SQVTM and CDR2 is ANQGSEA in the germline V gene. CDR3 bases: TGCAGCGTTGTCCAGCATGAGCAGTTCTTC. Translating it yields CSVVQHEQFF.

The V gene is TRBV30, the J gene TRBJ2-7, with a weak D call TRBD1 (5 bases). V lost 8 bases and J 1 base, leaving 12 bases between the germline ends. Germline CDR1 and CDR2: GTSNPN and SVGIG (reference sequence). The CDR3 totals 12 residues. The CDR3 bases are TGTGCCGGCGACCGACAGTCCTACGAGCAGTACTTC. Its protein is CAGDRQSYEQYF.

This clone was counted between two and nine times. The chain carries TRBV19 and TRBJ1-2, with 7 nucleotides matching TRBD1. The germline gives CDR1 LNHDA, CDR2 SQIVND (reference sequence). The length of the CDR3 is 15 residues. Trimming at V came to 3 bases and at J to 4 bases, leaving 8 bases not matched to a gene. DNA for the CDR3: TGTGCCAGTAGTATTGGCACCAGGGGGTCCTATGGCTACACCTTC. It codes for CASSIGTRGSYGYTF.

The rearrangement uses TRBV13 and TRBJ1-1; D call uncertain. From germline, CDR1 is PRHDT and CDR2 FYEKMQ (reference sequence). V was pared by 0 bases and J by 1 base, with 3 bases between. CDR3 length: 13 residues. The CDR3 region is CASSLGGNTEAFF. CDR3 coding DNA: TGTGCCAGCAGCTTAGGGGGGAACACTGAAGCTTTCTTT.

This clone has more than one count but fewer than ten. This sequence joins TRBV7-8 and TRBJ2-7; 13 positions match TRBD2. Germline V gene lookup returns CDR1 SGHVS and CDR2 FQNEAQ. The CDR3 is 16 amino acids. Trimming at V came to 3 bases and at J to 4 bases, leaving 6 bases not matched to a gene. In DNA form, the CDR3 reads TGTGCCAGCAGCTTGGGACTAGCGGGAACTACGTACGAGCAGTACTTC. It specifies CASSLGLAGTTYEQYF.

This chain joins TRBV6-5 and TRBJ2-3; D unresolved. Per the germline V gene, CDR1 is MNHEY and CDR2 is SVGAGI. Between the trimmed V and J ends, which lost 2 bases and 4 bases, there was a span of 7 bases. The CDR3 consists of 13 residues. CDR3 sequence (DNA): TGTGCCAGCAGTTACCTTGATGCAGATACGCAGTATTTT. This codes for CASSYLDADTQYF.

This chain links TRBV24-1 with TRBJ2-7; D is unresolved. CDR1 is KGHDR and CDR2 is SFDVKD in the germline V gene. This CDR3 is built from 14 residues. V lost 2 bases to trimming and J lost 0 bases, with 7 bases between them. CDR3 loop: CATSDSGSSYEQYF. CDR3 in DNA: TGTGCCACCAGTGATTCAGGCAGCTCCTACGAGCAGTACTTC.